These 29 T cell receptor beta chains originate from one sample sequenced in a study of cytomegalovirus exposure and HLA in healthy donors. The PCR ran on 60 Vbeta and 13 Jbeta primers. Some clones are missing from TCRdb's copy, which holds only in-frame ones; the method was immunoSEQ multiplex PCR. The sample carries around 150,000 clones, over 70% recorded once. Sequencing was carried out using PBMCs. These receptors were taken from a woman aged 35 to 49 in good health and CMV-seronegative.

About this clone: Other DNA sequences within the sample encode an identical CDR3. The CDR3 DNA sequence: TGTGCCAGCAGGGGAGGGTACGAGCAGTACTTC. As protein: CASRGGYEQYF. The rearrangement joins TRBV2 to TRBJ2-7, with 7 bases that match TRBD2. V lost 6 bases and J lost 4; bases outside the gene matches: 0. The germline V gene encodes CDR1 SNHLY and CDR2 FYNNEI. The length of the CDR3 is 11 residues.

The V gene is TRBV10-3, the J gene TRBJ2-3, with 10 bases lining up with TRBD1. The CDR3 is 17 residues long. Germline V gives CDR1 ENHRY, CDR2 SYGVKD. V lost 0 bases, J lost 2 bases, and 5 bases stayed unmatched. As DNA, the CDR3 is TGTGCCATCAGTGAGTCTATCGACAGGGGGCACACAGATACGCAGTATTTT. This sequence encodes CAISESIDRGHTDTQYF.

CDR3 nucleotide sequence: TGTGCCAGCAGCTTAGGACTAGCGGGGGGCGTAGGGCAGTTCTTC. This codes for CASSLGLAGGVGQFF. This chain uses TRBV11-3 with TRBJ2-1, with 13 bases fitting TRBD2. The germline gives CDR1 SGHNT, CDR2 YENEEA. The CDR3 runs to 15 residues. The V segment lost 1 base and the J segment 12 bases; nucleotides outside the gene matches: 6.

The chain couples TRBV15 to TRBJ2-1; D perhaps matches TRBD2 (5 bases). Germline V gene lookup returns CDR1 LNHNV and CDR2 YYDKDF (reference sequence). V lost 1 base to trimming and J lost 9 bases, with 10 bases between them. CDR3 length equals 13 residues. The CDR3 protein is CATSRGLAPEQFF. The CDR3, as DNA: TGTGCCACCAGCAGAGGGCTAGCCCCTGAGCAGTTCTTC.

The chain uses TRBV29-1 and TRBJ2-7; a possible D gene is TRBD2 (6 bases). The V and J ends lost 7 bases and 0 bases respectively, with 13 bases between them. The CDR3 has 13 residues. Germline V CDR1 and CDR2: SQVTM, ANQGSEA. CDR3 protein: CSALGGSSYEQYF. The CDR3 nucleotides read TGCAGCGCCCTCGGGGGTAGCTCCTACGAGCAGTACTTC.

The genes are TRBV6-4 and TRBJ2-7; 13 nucleotides match TRBD2. The germline V gene encodes CDR1 MRHNA and CDR2 SNTAGT. The junction had 6 bases not matched to a gene; V was cut back by 8 bases and J by 2 bases. The CDR3 contains 15 residues. CDR3 in amino acids: CASCGGLAGPYEQYF. CDR3 coding DNA: TGTGCCAGCTGTGGGGGACTAGCGGGACCCTACGAGCAGTACTTC.

The chain links TRBV6-5 to TRBJ2-7; perhaps TRBD1 as D (5 bases). With 4 bases removed from V and 7 bases from J, the gap between germline ends came to 17 bases. CDR1 is MNHEY, CDR2 SVGAGI, per germline. CDR3 size: 14 residues. CDR3 coding DNA: TGTGCCAGCAGTTCGGCAGGCCCCCCAGGGGAGCAGTACTTC. Its protein is CASSSAGPPGEQYF.

This chain's CDR3 is CAISELESSAEQFF. The CDR3 nucleotides are TGTGCCATCAGTGAACTAGAGTCAAGCGCTGAGCAGTTCTTC. V gene TRBV10-3 combines with J gene TRBJ2-1, with TRBD2 as a possible D gene (5 bases). There are 14 residues in the CDR3. CDR1 and CDR2 from the germline V gene are ENHRY and SYGVKD. Trimming took 3 bases from V and 9 from J, leaving 15 bases between them.

V is TRBV28 and J is TRBJ1-2, with 8 bases identical to TRBD1. The CDR3 loop spans 14 amino acids. J gave up 4 bases and V 1 base, and 2 bases lay outside the gene matches. Germline V gene data show CDR1 as MDHEN and CDR2 as SYDVKM. In DNA, the CDR3 is TGTGCCAGCAGTTTATATGGACAGGGCTATGGCTACACCTTC. Translated: CASSLYGQGYGYTF.

This chain links TRBV2 with TRBJ2-1, with 10 bases matching TRBD2. The CDR3 consists of 15 residues. Germline CDR1 SNHLY, CDR2 FYNNEI. J gave up 9 bases and V 2 bases, and 7 bases lay outside the gene matches. CDR3 bases: TGTGCCAGCAGTGAAATTACTAGCGGGATTGCTGAGCAGTTCTTC. It yields the protein CASSEITSGIAEQFF.

V and J are TRBV14 and TRBJ2-7; unclear D gene. There are 13 residues in the CDR3. The ends were cut back, 1 base at V and 3 bases at J, with 7 bases in the middle. Germline CDR1 and CDR2: SGHDN and FVKESK. Here the CDR3 reads CASSQAVLYEQYF. The CDR3 nucleotides are TGTGCCAGCAGCCAAGCTGTCCTCTACGAGCAGTACTTC. The full variable domain, in which reference TRBV14 and TRBJ2-7 provide the parts outside the CDR3, is EAGVTQFPSHSVIEKGQTVTLRCDPISGHDNLYWYRRVMGKEIKFLLHFVKESKQDESGMPNNRFLAERTGGTYSTLKVQPAELEDSGVYFCASSQAVLYEQYFGPGTRLTVT.

This clone was seen just once. The rearrangement uses TRBV10-3 and TRBJ1-2; D may be TRBD1 (6 bases). This CDR3 spans 14 amino acids. V lost 2 bases, J lost 4 bases, and 11 bases lay in between. CDR1 and CDR2 from the germline V gene are ENHRY and SYGVKD. The CDR3 DNA reads as TGTGCCATCAGTGAGGTAACAGGGACCTATGGCTACACCTTC. Translated, it gives CAISEVTGTYGYTF.

This clone showed up just once. The chain combines TRBV21-1 with TRBJ1-2; whether TRBD1, the table's D call, matches the DNA was not checked. TRBV21-1 is listed as a pseudogene. The CDR3 runs 20 residues. In DNA, the CDR3 is TGTGCCAGCAGCAGCCGCCGGGACAACCAAGAGGGGAACGCTAACTATGGCTACACCTTC. Amino acid sequence: CASSSRRDNQEGNANYGYTF.

CDR3 DNA sequence: TGTGCCAGCAGCCCGGGACAGTTCTACGAGCAGTACTTC. Its protein is CASSPGQFYEQYF. The chain combines TRBV5-4 with TRBJ2-7; 7 bases agree with TRBD1. V lost 4 bases and J lost 3; bases outside the gene matches: 4. CDR3 length: 13 residues. Germline lookup yields CDR1 SGHNT and CDR2 YYREEE (reference sequence).

This sequence joins TRBV7-3 and TRBJ2-7, with a weak D call TRBD2 (6 bases). Germline lookup yields CDR1 SGHTA and CDR2 FQGTGA. V dropped 1 base and J dropped 6 bases, with 10 bases sitting between them. The CDR3 consists of 13 residues. The CDR3 region is CASSLMGDSEQYF. For the CDR3, the DNA is TGTGCCAGCAGCTTAATGGGGGACTCCGAGCAGTACTTC.

This sequence joins TRBV27 and TRBJ2-7; 9 positions match TRBD1. Germline V lookup: CDR1 MNHEY, CDR2 SMNVEV (reference sequence). This CDR3 region has 13 residues. Trimming at V came to 5 bases and at J to 9 bases, leaving 8 bases not matched to a gene. The CDR3 coding sequence is TGTGCCAGCAGTCCTCACAGGGGGCTCGGGCAGTACTTC. Protein: CASSPHRGLGQYF.

This rearrangement joins TRBV28 to TRBJ2-7; TRBD1 might be the D (5 bases). The CDR3 spans 15 residues. Trimming cost V 3 bases and J 3 bases, with 15 bases left between them. Germline assignment: CDR1 MDHEN and CDR2 SYDVKM. The CDR3 here is CASSFNSRVDYEQYF. Here the CDR3 DNA reads TGTGCCAGCAGTTTCAATAGCAGGGTGGACTACGAGCAGTACTTC.

The genes are TRBV2 and TRBJ1-4; D not resolved. From germline, CDR1 is SNHLY and CDR2 FYNNEI. The V end was cut by 5 bases, the J end by 0 bases, with 10 bases between. The CDR3 is 15 amino acids. CDR3: CASSPRLTTNEKLFF. The CDR3 DNA sequence: TGTGCCAGCAGTCCTAGACTCACAACTAATGAAAAACTGTTTTTT.

The chain couples TRBV27 to TRBJ2-7; a possible D gene is TRBD1 (6 bases). Between the trimmed V and J ends, which lost 5 bases and 5 bases, there was a span of 19 bases. CDR3 length: 15 amino acids. Germline CDR1 MNHEY, CDR2 SMNVEV (reference sequence). As DNA, the CDR3 is TGTGCCAGCAGTGGTCACAGGGAAGCGAGTGACGAGCAGTACTTC. As protein: CASSGHREASDEQYF.

The V call is TRBV7-2, the J call TRBJ2-5; the D is unclear. The J call may be incorrect, as the DNA end agrees better with TRBJ2-7. Germline-derived CDR1 and CDR2 are SGHTA and FQGNSA. This CDR3 region has 13 residues. The CDR3 protein is CASSLTETYEQYF. As DNA, the CDR3 is TGTGCCAGCAGCTTAACGGAGACCTACGAGCAGTACTTC.

The V call is TRBV2, the J call TRBJ1-2, with 7 positions matching TRBD1. The CDR3 contains 13 residues. Trimming at V came to 6 bases and at J to 7 bases, leaving 8 bases not matched to a gene. Germline CDR1 SNHLY, CDR2 FYNNEI. Here the CDR3 reads CASRGGGLGGYTF. The CDR3 bases are TGTGCCAGCAGAGGAGGGGGCCTTGGTGGCTACACCTTC.

The chain is built from TRBV6-5 and TRBJ1-2; tentatively, D is TRBD1 (6 bases). CDR3 size: 16 residues. Germline assignment: CDR1 MNHEY and CDR2 SVGAGI. V was shortened by 3 bases and J by 5 bases, with 19 bases between the two germline ends. The CDR3 loop reads CASSYLLTGGQYGYTF. CDR3 DNA: TGTGCCAGCAGTTATCTACTCACCGGGGGGCAGTATGGCTACACCTTC.

V and J are TRBV21-1 and TRBJ2-7; the D segment call TRBD1 is taken from the table without a DNA check. TRBV21-1 is noted as a pseudogene. The CDR3 loop spans 12 amino acids. The CDR3 DNA follows: TGTGCCAGCAGGGACACTGACCACGAGCAGTACTTC. This sequence encodes CASRDTDHEQYF.

This chain joins TRBV6-4 and TRBJ2-7; D is perhaps TRBD2 (5 bases). This CDR3 has 17 amino acids. The germline V gene has CDR1 MRHNA and CDR2 SNTAGT. With 2 bases removed from V and 1 base from J, the gap between germline ends came to 18 bases. CDR3 nucleotide sequence: TGTGCCAGCAGTGACGAGGGCTCCGTGACTGGGTCCTACGAGCAGTACTTC. This gives the protein CASSDEGSVTGSYEQYF.

This rearrangement joins TRBV5-5 to TRBJ2-7; 8 bases align to TRBD1. The CDR3 contains 16 residues. Germline CDR1 and CDR2: SGHKS and YYEKEE (reference sequence). The junction had 12 bases not matched to a gene; V was cut back by 4 bases and J by 3 bases. The CDR3 region has the DNA TGTGCCAGCAGCCCATACTTCAGGACAGGGAACTACGAGCAGTACTTC. The encoded protein is CASSPYFRTGNYEQYF.

The V and J genes are TRBV5-1 and TRBJ1-4; D unresolved. Trimming cost V 5 bases and J 4 bases, with 6 bases left between them. The CDR3 runs to 12 residues. The germline gives CDR1 SGHRS, CDR2 YFSETQ. The CDR3 spells CASRADNEKLFF. For the CDR3, the DNA is TGCGCCAGCAGGGCCGATAATGAAAAACTGTTTTTT.

The chain combines TRBV6-5 with TRBJ2-7; TRBD1 might be the D (7 bases). V was pared by 0 bases and J by 6 bases, with 12 bases between. The CDR3 has 14 amino acids. Germline loops: CDR1 MNHEY, CDR2 SVGAGI. The chain's CDR3 is CASSYSHRGGEQYF. The CDR3 DNA reads as TGTGCCAGCAGTTACTCGCACAGGGGAGGCGAGCAGTACTTC.

The chain links TRBV19 to TRBJ1-5, with 8 bases aligning to TRBD1. CDR3 length equals 14 residues. Unmatched junction bases numbered 11, after V lost 7 bases and J lost 9 bases. Per the germline V gene, CDR1 is LNHDA and CDR2 is SQIVND (reference sequence). Here the CDR3 reads CASTPGGLSGPQHF. The CDR3, as DNA: TGTGCCAGTACCCCAGGGGGCCTATCAGGGCCCCAGCATTTT.

The chain employs TRBV5-1 and TRBJ2-2, with 9 bases matching TRBD1. The V and J ends lost 0 bases and 4 bases, in that order; junction bases with no gene match: 1. The CDR3 has 15 amino acids. CDR1 SGHRS and CDR2 YFSETQ come from the germline V gene. This CDR3 reads CASSLDRGPTGELFF. In DNA form, the CDR3 reads TGCGCCAGCAGCTTGGACAGGGGGCCCACCGGGGAGCTGTTTTTT.